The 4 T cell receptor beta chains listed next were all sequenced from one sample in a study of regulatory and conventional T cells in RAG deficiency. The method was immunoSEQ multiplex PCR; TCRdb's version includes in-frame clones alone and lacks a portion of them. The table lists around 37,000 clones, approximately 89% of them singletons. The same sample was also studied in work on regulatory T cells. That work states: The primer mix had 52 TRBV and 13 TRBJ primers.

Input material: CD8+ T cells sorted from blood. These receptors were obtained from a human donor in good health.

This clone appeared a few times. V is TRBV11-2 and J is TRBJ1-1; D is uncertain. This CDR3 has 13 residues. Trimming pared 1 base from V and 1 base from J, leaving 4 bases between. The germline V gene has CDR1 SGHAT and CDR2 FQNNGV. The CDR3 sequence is CASSLAQNTEAFF. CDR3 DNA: TGTGCCAGCAGCTTAGCACAGAACACTGAAGCTTTCTTT.

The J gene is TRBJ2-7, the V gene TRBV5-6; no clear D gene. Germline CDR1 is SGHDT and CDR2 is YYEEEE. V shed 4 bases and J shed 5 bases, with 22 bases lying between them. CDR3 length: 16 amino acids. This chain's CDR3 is CASSQNLEFSVDEQYF. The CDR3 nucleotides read TGTGCCAGCAGCCAGAACTTGGAATTTTCCGTCGACGAGCAGTACTTC.

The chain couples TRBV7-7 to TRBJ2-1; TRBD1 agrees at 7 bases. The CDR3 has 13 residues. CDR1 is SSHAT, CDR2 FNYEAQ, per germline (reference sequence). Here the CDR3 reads CASSKGAHNEQFF. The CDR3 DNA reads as TGTGCTAGCTCTAAGGGGGCCCACAATGAGCAGTTCTTC. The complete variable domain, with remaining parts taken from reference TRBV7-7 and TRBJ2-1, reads GAGVSQSPRYKVTKRGQDVTLRCDPISSHATLYWYQQALGQGPEFLTYFNYEAQPDKSGLPSDRFSAERPEGSISTLTIQRTEQRDSAMYRCASSKGAHNEQFFGPGTRLTVL.

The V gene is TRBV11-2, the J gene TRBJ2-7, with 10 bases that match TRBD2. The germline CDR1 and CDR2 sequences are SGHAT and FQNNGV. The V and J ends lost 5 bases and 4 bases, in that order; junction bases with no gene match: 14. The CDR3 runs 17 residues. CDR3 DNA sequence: TGTGCCAGCAGCCCCCGGCTTAGCGGGGGGAATAGGTACGAGCAGTACTTC. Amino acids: CASSPRLSGGNRYEQYF.